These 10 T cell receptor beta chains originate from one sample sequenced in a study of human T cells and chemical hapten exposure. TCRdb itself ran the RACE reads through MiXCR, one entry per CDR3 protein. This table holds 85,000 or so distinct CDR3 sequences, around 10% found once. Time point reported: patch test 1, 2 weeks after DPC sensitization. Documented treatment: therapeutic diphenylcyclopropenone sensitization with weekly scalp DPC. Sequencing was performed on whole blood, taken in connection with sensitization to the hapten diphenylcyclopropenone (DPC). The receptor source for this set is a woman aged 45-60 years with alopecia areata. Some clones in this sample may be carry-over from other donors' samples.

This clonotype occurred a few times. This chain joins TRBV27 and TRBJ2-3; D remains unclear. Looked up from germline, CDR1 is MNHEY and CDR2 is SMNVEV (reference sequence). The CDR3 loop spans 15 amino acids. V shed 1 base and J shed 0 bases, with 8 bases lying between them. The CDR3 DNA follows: TGTGCCAGCAGTTTATGGAAGGGTAGCACAGATACGCAGTATTTT. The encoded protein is CASSLWKGSTDTQYF.

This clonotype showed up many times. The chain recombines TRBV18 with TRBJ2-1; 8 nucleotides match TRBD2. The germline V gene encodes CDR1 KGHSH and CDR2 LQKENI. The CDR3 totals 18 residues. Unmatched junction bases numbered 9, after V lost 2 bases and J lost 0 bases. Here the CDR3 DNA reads TGTGCCAGCTCACCAATAGGACTAGCCCTGAGCTCCTACAATGAGCAGTTCTTC. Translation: CASSPIGLALSSYNEQFF.

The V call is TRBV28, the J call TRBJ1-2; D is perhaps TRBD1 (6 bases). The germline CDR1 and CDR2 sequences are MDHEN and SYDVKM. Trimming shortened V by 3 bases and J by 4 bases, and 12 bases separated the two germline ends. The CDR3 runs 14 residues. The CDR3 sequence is CASSFAGETYGYTF. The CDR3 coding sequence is TGTGCCAGCAGTTTCGCAGGGGAGACCTATGGCTACACCTTC.

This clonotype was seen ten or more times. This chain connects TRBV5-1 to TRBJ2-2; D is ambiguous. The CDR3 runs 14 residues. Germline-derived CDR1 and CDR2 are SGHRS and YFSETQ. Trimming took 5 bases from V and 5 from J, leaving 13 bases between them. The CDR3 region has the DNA TGCGCCAGCAGTTCGGCGTCGCCAACCGGGGAGCTGTTTTTT. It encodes CASSSASPTGELFF.

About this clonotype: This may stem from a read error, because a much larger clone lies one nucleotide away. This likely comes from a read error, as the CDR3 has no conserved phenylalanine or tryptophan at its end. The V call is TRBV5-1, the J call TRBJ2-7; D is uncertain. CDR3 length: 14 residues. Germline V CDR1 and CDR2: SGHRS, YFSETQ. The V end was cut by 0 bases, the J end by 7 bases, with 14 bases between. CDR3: CASSLETPPLEQYL. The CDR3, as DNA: TGCGCCAGCAGCTTGGAAACACCGCCCTTGGAGCAGTACTTA.

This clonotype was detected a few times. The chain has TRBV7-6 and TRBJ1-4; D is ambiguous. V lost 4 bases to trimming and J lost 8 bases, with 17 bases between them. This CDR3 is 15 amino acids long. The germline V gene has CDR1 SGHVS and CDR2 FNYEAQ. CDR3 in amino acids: CASSYTRERREKLFF. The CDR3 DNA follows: TGTGCCAGCAGCTACACAAGGGAAAGGAGGGAAAAACTGTTTTTT.

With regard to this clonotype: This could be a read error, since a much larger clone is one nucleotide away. Here the CDR3 reads CSVRGLAGTSTETQYF. The DNA for the CDR3 is TGCAGCGTGAGGGGACTAGCGGGCACTAGCACAGAAACGCAGTATTTT. The rearrangement joins TRBV29-1 to TRBJ2-3; TRBD2 matches at 12 bases. This CDR3 is built from 16 residues. Per germline, CDR1 SQVTM and CDR2 ANQGSEA.

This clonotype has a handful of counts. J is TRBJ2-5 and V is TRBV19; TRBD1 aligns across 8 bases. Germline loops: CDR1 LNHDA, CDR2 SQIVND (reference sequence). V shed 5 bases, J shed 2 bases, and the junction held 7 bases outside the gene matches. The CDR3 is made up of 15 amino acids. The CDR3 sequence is CASSPWDRTQETQYF. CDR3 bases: TGTGCCAGTAGTCCCTGGGACAGGACTCAAGAGACCCAGTACTTC.

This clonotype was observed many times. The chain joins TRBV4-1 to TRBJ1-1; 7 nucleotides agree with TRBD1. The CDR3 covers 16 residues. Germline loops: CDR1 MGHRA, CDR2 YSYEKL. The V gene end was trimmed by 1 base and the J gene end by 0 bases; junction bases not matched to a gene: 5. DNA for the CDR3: TGCGCCAGCAGCCAAGCTGGGACAGCCATGAACACTGAAGCTTTCTTT. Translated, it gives CASSQAGTAMNTEAFF.

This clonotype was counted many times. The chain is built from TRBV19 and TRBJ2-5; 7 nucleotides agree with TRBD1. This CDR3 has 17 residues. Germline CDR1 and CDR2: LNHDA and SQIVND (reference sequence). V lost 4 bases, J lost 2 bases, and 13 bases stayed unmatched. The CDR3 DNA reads TGTGCCAGTAGTAGGTACCCTCCGGGACAGAAACAAGAGACCCAGTACTTC. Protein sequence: CASSRYPPGQKQETQYF. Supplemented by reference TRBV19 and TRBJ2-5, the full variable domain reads DGGITQSPKYLFRKEGQNVTLSCEQNLNHDAMYWYRQDPGQGLRLIYYSQIVNDFQKGDIAEGYSVSREKKESFPLTVTSAQKNPTAFYLCASSRYPPGQKQETQYFGPGTRLLVL.